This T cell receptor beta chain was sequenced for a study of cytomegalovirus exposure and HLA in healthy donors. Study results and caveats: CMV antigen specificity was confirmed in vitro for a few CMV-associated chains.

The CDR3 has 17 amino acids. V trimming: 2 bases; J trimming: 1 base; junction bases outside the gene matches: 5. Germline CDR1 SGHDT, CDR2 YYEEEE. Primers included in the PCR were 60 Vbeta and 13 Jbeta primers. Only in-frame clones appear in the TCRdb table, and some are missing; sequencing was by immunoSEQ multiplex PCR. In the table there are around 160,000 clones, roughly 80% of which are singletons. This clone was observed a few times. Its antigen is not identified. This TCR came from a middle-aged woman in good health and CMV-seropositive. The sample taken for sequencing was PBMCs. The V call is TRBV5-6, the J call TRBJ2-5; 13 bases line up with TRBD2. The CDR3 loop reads CASSLRLAGGPQETQYF. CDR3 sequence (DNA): TGTGCCAGCAGCTTAAGACTAGCGGGGGGACCCCAAGAGACCCAGTACTTC.